This T cell receptor beta chain was profiled in a study of cytotoxic CD8 clonotypes in ibrutinib-treated CLL. Per the germline V gene, CDR1 is PRHDT and CDR2 is FYEKMQ (reference sequence). There are 17 residues in the CDR3. V was shortened by 2 bases and J by 0 bases, with 14 bases between the two germline ends. The data were produced by immunoSEQ multiplex PCR, yet TCRdb's version contains in-frame clones alone and is incomplete. Here the sample spans about 140,000 clones, around 80% being singletons. The sample was PBMCs, taken after 36 months of ibrutinib treatment. The genes are TRBV13 and TRBJ2-4, with D possibly matching TRBD2 (5 bases). The TCR originated in a human donor with chronic lymphocytic leukemia. CDR3 in DNA: TGTGCCAGCAGCTTAATCGGGGAACTTCTAGCCAAAAACATTCAGTACTTC. Protein sequence: CASSLIGELLAKNIQYF.